This T cell receptor (beta chain) was found in a study of shared clonotypes between healthy human individuals. Study context: The plates for each donor numbered three CD4 naive, three CD4 memory, two CD8 naive and one CD8 memory.

In the case of this clone: The antigen is not known.

Donors comprised only Caucasian adults living in Nashville, Tennessee. Study-wide results and caveats: What naive subsets generally showed was a larger estimated richness than memory subsets showed. Depth was large, yet rarefaction showed that sorted-subset sequencing was incomplete.

The repertoire was sequenced with immunoSEQ multiplex PCR; TCRdb's copy has only in-frame clones and lacks some. The sample shows about 1.5 million clones, roughly 98% of them seen only once. The CDR3 extends over 15 amino acids. V was clipped by 5 bases and J by 0 bases, with 14 bases between them. Per the germline V gene, CDR1 is SGHTA and CDR2 is FQGNSA. The TCR was taken from a man between 25 and 39 years old in good health. The V and J genes are TRBV7-2 and TRBJ2-7; D is uncertain. The specimen sequenced was naive CD4+ T cells sorted from blood. Described subset: CD45RA+ positively selected. Here the CDR3 reads CASSREAVSSYEQYF. CDR3 nucleotides: TGTGCCAGCAGCCGAGAGGCCGTTTCCTCCTACGAGCAGTACTTC. Complete variable domain (other parts from reference TRBV7-2 and TRBJ2-7): GAGVSQSPSNKVTEKGKDVELRCDPISGHTALYWYRQSLGQGLEFLIYFQGNSAPDKSGLPSDRFSAERTGGSVSTLTIQRTQQEDSAVYLCASSREAVSSYEQYFGPGTRLTVT.